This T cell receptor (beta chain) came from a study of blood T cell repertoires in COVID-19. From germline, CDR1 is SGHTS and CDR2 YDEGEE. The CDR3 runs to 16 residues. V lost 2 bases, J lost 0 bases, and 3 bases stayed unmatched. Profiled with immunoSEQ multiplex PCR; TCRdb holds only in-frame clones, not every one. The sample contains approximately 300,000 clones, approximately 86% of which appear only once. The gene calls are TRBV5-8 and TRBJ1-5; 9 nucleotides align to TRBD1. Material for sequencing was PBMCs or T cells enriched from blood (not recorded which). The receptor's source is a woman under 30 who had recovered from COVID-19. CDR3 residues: CASSLRGQGSNQPQHF. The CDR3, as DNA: TGTGCCAGCAGCTTAAGGGGACAGGGTAGCAATCAGCCCCAGCATTTT. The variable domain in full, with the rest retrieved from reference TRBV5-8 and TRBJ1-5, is EAGVTQSPTHLIKTRGQQATLRCSPISGHTSVYWYQQALGLGLQFLLWYDEGEERNRGNFPPRFSGRQFPNYSSELNVNALELEDSALYLCASSLRGQGSNQPQHFGDGTRLSIL.